The 18 T cell receptor beta chains given below trace back to one sample, sequenced in a study of shared clonotypes between healthy human individuals. Sequencing used immunoSEQ multiplex PCR; TCRdb keeps in-frame clones, though not all of them. Found here are 800,000 to 1,200,000 clones, around 78% of them singletons; the top ten hold about 0.52%. Sequenced material: memory CD4+ T cells from PBMCs. Subset defined: CD45RA-negative fraction. The origin of the receptors is a man younger than 35 in good health. Some clones in this sample may be carry-over from other donors' samples.

The V gene is TRBV7-9, the J gene TRBJ1-2; D not certain. Between the trimmed V and J ends, which lost 5 bases and 8 bases, there was a span of 12 bases. This CDR3 region has 12 residues. CDR1 SEHNR and CDR2 FQNEAQ come from the germline V gene (reference sequence). The CDR3 sequence: CASSHEWLGYTF. The CDR3 DNA reads TGTGCCAGCAGCCACGAGTGGCTAGGCTACACCTTC.

The genes are TRBV7-8 and TRBJ1-5; a weak D match, TRBD1 (5 bases). Trimming shortened V by 5 bases and J by 7 bases, and 27 bases separated the two germline ends. CDR1 is SGHVS, CDR2 FQNEAQ, per germline. The CDR3 sequence is 18 residues long. The CDR3 reads CASSPPIRFGGLGQPQHF. The CDR3 region has the DNA TGTGCCAGCAGCCCCCCCATAAGGTTCGGGGGGTTAGGGCAGCCCCAGCATTTT.

The chain uses TRBV5-4 and TRBJ1-1; weak D call: TRBD1 (6 bases). Germline V gene data show CDR1 as SGHNT and CDR2 as YYREEE (reference sequence). The CDR3 runs to 15 residues. V dropped 2 bases and J dropped 1 base, with 12 bases sitting between them. CDR3 residues: CASSFADSRNTEAFF. In DNA form, the CDR3 reads TGTGCCAGCAGCTTTGCGGACAGCCGGAACACTGAAGCTTTCTTT.

V is TRBV5-1 and J is TRBJ2-3, with 7 bases that match TRBD2. This CDR3 has 14 amino acids. J gave up 4 bases and V 4 bases, and 6 bases lay outside the gene matches. Germline values: CDR1 SGHRS, CDR2 YFSETQ. CDR3 in DNA: TGCGCCAGCAGCAGGCCGGCGGGGGCAGATACGCAGTATTTT. Translating gives CASSRPAGADTQYF.

The rearrangement links TRBV14 to TRBJ1-4, with unresolved D. CDR1 SGHDN and CDR2 FVKESK come from the germline V gene. The CDR3 is 16 residues long. Deletions cut 3 bases from V and 4 bases from J, with 15 bases between. CDR3 amino acids: CASSQIRTAYNEKLFF. CDR3 coding DNA: TGTGCCAGCAGCCAGATCAGGACGGCTTATAATGAAAAACTGTTTTTT.

This chain uses TRBV6-1 with TRBJ2-1; 9 bases agree with TRBD2. The CDR3 loop spans 15 amino acids. Germline V gives CDR1 MNHNS, CDR2 SASEGT. The ends lost 6 bases at V and 7 bases at J; junction bases unmatched: 10. CDR3 DNA sequence: TGTGCCAGCAGATTAGCGGGAGTAGGAGGGAATGAGCAGTTCTTC. It yields the protein CASRLAGVGGNEQFF.

In DNA form, the CDR3 reads TGTGCCAGCAGCGCCCACAGGGGGAACACTGAAGCTTTCTTT. Its translation: CASSAHRGNTEAFF. J is TRBJ1-1 and V is TRBV9; 7 bases line up with TRBD1. V lost 3 bases and J lost 1; bases outside the gene matches: 3. This CDR3 comprises 14 residues. CDR1 and CDR2 (germline): SGDLS, YYNGEE.

This clone was seen a handful of times. The genes are TRBV5-1 and TRBJ1-1; D is possibly TRBD1 (6 bases). Germline CDR1 reads SGHRS; CDR2 reads YFSETQ. The CDR3 has 17 amino acids. Trimming removed 0 bases at V and 5 bases at J, with 20 bases between. DNA of the CDR3: TGCGCCAGCAGCTTGGCGGGGGGCGCAGGTGCGTGGACTGAAGCTTTCTTT. Residues: CASSLAGGAGAWTEAFF.

CDR3: CASRGGPAYNEQFF. The CDR3 nucleotides are TGTGCCAGCAGGGGTGGGCCGGCCTACAATGAGCAGTTCTTC. This chain uses TRBV4-2 with TRBJ2-1; D uncertain. Germline-derived CDR1 and CDR2 are LGHNA and YNFKEQ. CDR3 length: 14 residues. V lost 6 bases, J lost 2 bases, and 11 bases lay in between.

The V and J genes are TRBV6-8 and TRBJ2-2; 9 nucleotides line up with TRBD2. Unmatched junction bases numbered 14, after V lost 6 bases and J lost 6 bases. The CDR3 spans 17 residues. The V gene's germline CDR1 is MNHGY and CDR2 SAAAGT. Here the CDR3 DNA reads TGTGCCAGCAGGGAAGATGGGCGGGAGGGCCTATCCGGGGAGCTGTTTTTT. Its protein is CASREDGREGLSGELFF.

The rearrangement links TRBV5-1 to TRBJ2-7; possibly TRBD1 or TRBD2 for D (5 bases each). Germline V gene lookup returns CDR1 SGHRS and CDR2 YFSETQ. This CDR3 is 13 amino acids long. V lost 4 bases, J lost 7 bases, and 15 bases lay in between. CDR3: CASSAGAELEQYF. The CDR3, as DNA: TGCGCCAGCAGCGCCGGGGCCGAGCTGGAGCAGTACTTC.

This chain connects TRBV10-3 to TRBJ2-3; no definite D call. Trimming removed 2 bases from V and 6 bases from J, with 9 bases in between. Looked up from germline, CDR1 is ENHRY and CDR2 is SYGVKD. The length of the CDR3 is 13 residues. This CDR3 reads CAISETLGDTQYF. The CDR3 DNA follows: TGTGCCATCAGTGAGACCCTCGGGGATACGCAGTATTTT.

As regards this clone: At the DNA level, this CDR3 is encoded by other sequences in the same sample as well. V is TRBV27 and J is TRBJ1-2; D is unclear. The germline CDR1 and CDR2 sequences are MNHEY and SMNVEV (reference sequence). The CDR3 runs 13 residues. V lost 3 bases, J lost 4 bases, and 9 bases lay in between. The CDR3 sequence is CASSFAGGYGYTF. CDR3 nucleotide sequence: TGTGCCAGCAGTTTTGCCGGTGGCTATGGCTACACCTTC.

CDR3 nucleotide sequence: TGCGCCAGCAGCCAAGATTGGGGGTCCTACGAGCAGTACTTC. It codes for CASSQDWGSYEQYF. This rearrangement joins TRBV4-1 to TRBJ2-7; D is tentatively TRBD1 or TRBD2 (5 bases each). Trimming pared 0 bases from V and 1 base from J, leaving 7 bases between. The CDR3 runs to 14 residues. Germline lookup yields CDR1 MGHRA and CDR2 YSYEKL.

The rearrangement links TRBV6-5 to TRBJ2-1, with 10 bases aligning to TRBD2. CDR3 length: 15 amino acids. In germline, CDR1 is MNHEY, CDR2 SVGAGI. V lost 0 bases and J lost 7; bases outside the gene matches: 3. DNA of the CDR3: TGTGCCAGCAGTTACTCTGCACTAGCGGGGAATGAGCAGTTCTTC. This sequence encodes CASSYSALAGNEQFF.

The J gene is TRBJ2-7, the V gene TRBV6-7; possibly TRBD1 for D (5 bases). TRBV6-7 is filed as an ORF, its function uncertain. Trimming stripped 7 bases from V and 7 bases from J, with 20 bases between. CDR3 length equals 14 residues. The CDR3 bases are TGTGCCAGCAAAAAGACCCTACCTAGGACAGAGCAGTACTTC. It codes for CASKKTLPRTEQYF.

The rearrangement joins TRBV10-3 to TRBJ1-1; 8 bases fit TRBD1. This CDR3 is built from 16 residues. The germline V gene has CDR1 ENHRY and CDR2 SYGVKD. With 6 bases clipped from V and 1 base from J, the junction kept 10 bases outside the gene matches. CDR3: CAIRNPSGGQNTEAFF. CDR3 nucleotide sequence: TGTGCCATCAGGAATCCCTCAGGGGGCCAGAACACTGAAGCTTTCTTT.

This clone has more than one count but fewer than ten. The V and J genes are TRBV20-1 and TRBJ2-5; D ambiguous. The germline V gene encodes CDR1 DFQATT and CDR2 SNEGSKA (reference sequence). Trimming stripped 7 bases from V and 0 bases from J, with 6 bases between. The CDR3 length is 11 residues. In DNA, the CDR3 is TGCAGTGGCGACAACCAAGAGACCCAGTACTTC. This encodes CSGDNQETQYF.